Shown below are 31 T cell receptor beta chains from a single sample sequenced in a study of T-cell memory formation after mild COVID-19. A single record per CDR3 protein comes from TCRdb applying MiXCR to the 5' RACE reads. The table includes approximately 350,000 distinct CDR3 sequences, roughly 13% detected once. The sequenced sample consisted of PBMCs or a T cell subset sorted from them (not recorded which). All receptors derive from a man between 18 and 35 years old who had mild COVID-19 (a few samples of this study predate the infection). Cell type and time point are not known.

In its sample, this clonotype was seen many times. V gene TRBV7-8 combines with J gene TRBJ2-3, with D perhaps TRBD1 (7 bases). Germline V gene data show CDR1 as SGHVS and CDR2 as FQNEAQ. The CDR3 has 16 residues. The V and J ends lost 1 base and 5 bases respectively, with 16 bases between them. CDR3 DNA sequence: TGTGCCAGCAGCTTAGATTCAGGGGGGCATGAAGATACGCAGTATTTT. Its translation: CASSLDSGGHEDTQYF. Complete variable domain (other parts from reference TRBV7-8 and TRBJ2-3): GAGVSQSPRYKVAKRGQDVALRCDPISGHVSLFWYQQALGQGPEFLTYFQNEAQLDKSGLPSDRFFAERPEGSVSTLKIQRTQQEDSAVYLCASSLDSGGHEDTQYFGPGTRLTVL.

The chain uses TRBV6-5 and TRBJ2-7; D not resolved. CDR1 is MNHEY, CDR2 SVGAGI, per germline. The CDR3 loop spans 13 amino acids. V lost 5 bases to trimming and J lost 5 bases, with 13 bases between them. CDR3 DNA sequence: TGTGCCAGCAGTGCCCAGGTTAGGGACGAGCAGTACTTC. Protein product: CASSAQVRDEQYF.

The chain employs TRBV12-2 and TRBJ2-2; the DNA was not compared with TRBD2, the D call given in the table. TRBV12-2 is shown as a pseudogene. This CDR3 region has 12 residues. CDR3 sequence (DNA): TGTGCAAGAAGCGGGGGCACCGGGGAGCTGTTTTTT. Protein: CARSGGTGELFF.

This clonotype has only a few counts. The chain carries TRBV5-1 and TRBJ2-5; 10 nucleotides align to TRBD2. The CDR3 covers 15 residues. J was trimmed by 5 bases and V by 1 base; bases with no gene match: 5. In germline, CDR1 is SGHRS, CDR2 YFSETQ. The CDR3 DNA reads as TGCGCCAGCAGCTTGTTCCTAGCGGGGGAGGAGACCCAGTACTTC. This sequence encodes CASSLFLAGEETQYF.

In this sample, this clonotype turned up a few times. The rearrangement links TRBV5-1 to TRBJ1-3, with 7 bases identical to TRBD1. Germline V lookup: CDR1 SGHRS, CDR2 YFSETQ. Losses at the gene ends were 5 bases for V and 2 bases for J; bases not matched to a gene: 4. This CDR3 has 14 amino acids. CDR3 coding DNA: TGCGCCAGCAGAGACGACAGGGCTGGAAACACCATATATTTT. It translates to CASRDDRAGNTIYF.

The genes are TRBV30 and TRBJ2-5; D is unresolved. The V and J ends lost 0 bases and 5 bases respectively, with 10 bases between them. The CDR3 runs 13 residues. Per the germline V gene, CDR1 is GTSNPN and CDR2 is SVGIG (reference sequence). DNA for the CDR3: TGTGCCTGGAGTGTACCCGGTGGGGAGACCCAGTACTTC. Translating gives CAWSVPGGETQYF.

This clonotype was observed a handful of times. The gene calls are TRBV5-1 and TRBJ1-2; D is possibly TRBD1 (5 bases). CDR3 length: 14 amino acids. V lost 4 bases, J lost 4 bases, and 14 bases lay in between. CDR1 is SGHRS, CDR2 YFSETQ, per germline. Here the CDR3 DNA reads TGCGCCAGCAGCCGAGGATCGGGGACCTATGGCTACACCTTC. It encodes CASSRGSGTYGYTF.

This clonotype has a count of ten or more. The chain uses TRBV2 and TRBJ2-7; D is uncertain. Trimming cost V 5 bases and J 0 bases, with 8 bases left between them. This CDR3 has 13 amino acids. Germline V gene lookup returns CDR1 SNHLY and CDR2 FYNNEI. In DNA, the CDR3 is TGTGCCAGCAGTTTATCCCCCTCCTACGAGCAGTACTTC. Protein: CASSLSPSYEQYF.

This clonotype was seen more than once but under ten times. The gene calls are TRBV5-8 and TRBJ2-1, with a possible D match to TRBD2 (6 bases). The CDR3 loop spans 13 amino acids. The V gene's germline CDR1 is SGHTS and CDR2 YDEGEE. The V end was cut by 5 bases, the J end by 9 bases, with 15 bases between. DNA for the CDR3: TGTGCCAGCAGTTGGGGGGTTGCGGGTGAGCAGTTCTTC. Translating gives CASSWGVAGEQFF.

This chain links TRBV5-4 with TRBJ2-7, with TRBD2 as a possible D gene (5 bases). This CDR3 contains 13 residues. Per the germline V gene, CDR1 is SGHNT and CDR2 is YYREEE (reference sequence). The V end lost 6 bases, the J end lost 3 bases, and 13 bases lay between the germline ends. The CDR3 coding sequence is TGTGCCAGCATCCTAGGACGGGACTACGAGCAGTACGTC. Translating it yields CASILGRDYEQYV.

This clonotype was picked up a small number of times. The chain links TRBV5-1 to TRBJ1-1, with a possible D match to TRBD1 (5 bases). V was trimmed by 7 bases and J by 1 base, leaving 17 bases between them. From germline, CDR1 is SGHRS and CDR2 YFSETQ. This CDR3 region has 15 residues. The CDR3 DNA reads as TGCGCCAGCGCTCCTCTGGGAGGGGAGAACACTGAAGCTTTCTTT. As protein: CASAPLGGENTEAFF.

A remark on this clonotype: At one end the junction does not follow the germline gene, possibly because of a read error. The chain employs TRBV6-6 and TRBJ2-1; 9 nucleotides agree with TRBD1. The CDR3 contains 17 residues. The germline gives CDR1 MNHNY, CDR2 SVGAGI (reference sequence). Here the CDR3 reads CASSYSPGQGRYNEQFF. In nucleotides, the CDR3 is TGTGCAAGCAGTTACTCTCCCGGACAGGGGAGATACAATGAGCAGTTCTTC.

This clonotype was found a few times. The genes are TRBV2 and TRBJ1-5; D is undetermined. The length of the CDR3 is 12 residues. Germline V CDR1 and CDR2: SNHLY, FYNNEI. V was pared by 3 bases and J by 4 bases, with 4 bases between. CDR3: CASSDRNQPQHF. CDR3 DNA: TGTGCCAGCAGTGATAGGAATCAGCCCCAGCATTTT. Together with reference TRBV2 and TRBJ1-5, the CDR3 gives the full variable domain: EPEVTQTPSHQVTQMGQEVILRCVPISNHLYFYWYRQILGQKVEFLVSFYNNEISEKSEIFDDQFSVERPDGSNFTLKIRSTKLEDSAMYFCASSDRNQPQHFGDGTRLSIL.

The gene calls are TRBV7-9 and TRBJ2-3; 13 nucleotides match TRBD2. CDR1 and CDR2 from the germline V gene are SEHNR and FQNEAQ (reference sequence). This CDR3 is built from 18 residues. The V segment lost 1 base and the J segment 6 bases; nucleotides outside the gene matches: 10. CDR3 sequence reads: CASSLGTSGSPYGDTQYF. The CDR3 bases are TGTGCCAGCAGCTTAGGGACTAGCGGGAGCCCTTACGGGGATACGCAGTATTTT.

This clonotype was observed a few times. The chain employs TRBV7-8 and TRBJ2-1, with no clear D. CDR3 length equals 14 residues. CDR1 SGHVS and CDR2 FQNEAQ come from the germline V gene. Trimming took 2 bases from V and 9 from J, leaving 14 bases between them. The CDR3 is CASSLLSQRAEQFF. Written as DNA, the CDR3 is TGTGCCAGCAGCTTACTTAGCCAAAGAGCTGAGCAGTTCTTC.

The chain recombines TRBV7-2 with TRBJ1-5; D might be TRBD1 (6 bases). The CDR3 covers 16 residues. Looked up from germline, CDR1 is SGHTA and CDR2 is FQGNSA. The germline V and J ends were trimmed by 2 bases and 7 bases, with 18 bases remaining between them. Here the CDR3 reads CASSLYAVQGDQPQHF. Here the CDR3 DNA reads TGTGCCAGCAGCTTATACGCGGTACAGGGCGACCAGCCCCAGCATTTT.

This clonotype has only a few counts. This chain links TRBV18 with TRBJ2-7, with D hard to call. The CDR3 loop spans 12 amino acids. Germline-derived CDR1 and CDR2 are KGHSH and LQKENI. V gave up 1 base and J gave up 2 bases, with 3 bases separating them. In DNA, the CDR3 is TGTGCCAGCTCACCACGGACCTACGAGCAGTACTTC. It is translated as CASSPRTYEQYF.

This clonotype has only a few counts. CDR3 amino acids: CASSLSWGNSPLHF. CDR3 sequence (DNA): TGTGCCAGCAGTTTATCATGGGGTAATTCACCCCTCCACTTT. The V gene is TRBV12-3 or TRBV12-4, the J gene TRBJ1-6; D remains ambiguous. Deletions cut 2 bases from V and 6 bases from J, with 8 bases between. The CDR3 totals 14 residues.

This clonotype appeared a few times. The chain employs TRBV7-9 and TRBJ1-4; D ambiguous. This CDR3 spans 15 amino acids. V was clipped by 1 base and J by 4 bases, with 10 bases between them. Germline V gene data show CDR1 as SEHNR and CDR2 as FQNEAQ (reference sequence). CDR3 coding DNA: TGTGCCAGCAGCTTAGTGGGCCAGCTTAATGAAAAACTGTTTTTT. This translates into CASSLVGQLNEKLFF.

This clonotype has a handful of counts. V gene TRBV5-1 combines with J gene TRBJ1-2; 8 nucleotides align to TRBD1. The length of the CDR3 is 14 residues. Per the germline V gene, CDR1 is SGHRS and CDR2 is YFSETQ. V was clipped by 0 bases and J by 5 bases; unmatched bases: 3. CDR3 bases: TGCGCCAGCAGCTTGGGGACAGGGTTATATGGCTACACCTTC. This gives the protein CASSLGTGLYGYTF.

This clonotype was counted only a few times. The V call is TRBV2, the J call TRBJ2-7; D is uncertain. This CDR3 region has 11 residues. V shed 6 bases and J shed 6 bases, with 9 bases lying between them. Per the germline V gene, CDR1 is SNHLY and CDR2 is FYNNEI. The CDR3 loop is CASRIQSEQYF. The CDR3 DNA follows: TGTGCCAGCAGGATACAGTCCGAGCAGTACTTC.

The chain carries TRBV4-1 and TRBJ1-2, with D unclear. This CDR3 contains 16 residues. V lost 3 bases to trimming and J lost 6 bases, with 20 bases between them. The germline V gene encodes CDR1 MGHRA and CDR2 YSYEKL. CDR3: CASSHILGTASDGYTF. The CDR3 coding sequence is TGCGCCAGCAGCCATATTTTGGGAACAGCTTCCGATGGCTACACCTTC.

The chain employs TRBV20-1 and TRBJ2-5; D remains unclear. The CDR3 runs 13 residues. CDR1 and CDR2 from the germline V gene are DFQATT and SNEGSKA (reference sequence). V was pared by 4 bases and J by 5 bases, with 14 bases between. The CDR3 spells CSATAPGVETQYF. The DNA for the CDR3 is TGCAGTGCTACCGCCCCTGGGGTTGAGACCCAGTACTTC.

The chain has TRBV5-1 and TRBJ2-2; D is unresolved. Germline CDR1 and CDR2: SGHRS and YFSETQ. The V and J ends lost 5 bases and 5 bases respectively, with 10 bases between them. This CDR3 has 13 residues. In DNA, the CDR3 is TGCGCCAGCAGGAGAGGTCGGACCGGGGAGCTGTTTTTT. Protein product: CASRRGRTGELFF.

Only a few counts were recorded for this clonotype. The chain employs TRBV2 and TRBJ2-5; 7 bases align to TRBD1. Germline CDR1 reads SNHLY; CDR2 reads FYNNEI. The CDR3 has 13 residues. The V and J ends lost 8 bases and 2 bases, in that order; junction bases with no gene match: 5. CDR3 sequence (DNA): TGTGCCAGCGAGAGGGGGCGGCAAGAGACCCAGTACTTC. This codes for CASERGRQETQYF.

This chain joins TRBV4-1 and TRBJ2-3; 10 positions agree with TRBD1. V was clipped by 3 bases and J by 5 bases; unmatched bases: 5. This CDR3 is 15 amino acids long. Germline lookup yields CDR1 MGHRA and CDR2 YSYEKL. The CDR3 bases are TGCGCCAGCAGCCACAGACAGGGGGCAATAGATACGCAGTATTTT. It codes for CASSHRQGAIDTQYF.

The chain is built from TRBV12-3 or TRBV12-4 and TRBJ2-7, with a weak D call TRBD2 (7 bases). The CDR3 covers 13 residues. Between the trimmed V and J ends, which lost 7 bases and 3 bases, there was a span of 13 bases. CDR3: CASTEGGDYEQYF. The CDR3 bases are TGTGCCAGCACCGAGGGGGGGGACTACGAGCAGTACTTC.

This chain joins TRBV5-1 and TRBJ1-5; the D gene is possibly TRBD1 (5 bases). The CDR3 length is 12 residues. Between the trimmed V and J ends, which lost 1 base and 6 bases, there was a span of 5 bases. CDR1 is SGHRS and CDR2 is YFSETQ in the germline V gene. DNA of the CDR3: TGCGCCAGCAGCTTGACAGGTCAGCCCCAGCATTTT. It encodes CASSLTGQPQHF.

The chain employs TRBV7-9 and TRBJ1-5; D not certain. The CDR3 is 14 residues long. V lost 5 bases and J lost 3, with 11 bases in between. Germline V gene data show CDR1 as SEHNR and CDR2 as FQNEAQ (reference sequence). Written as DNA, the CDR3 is TGTGCCAGCAGCCTGATCGGGTCCAATCAGCCCCAGCATTTT. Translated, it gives CASSLIGSNQPQHF.

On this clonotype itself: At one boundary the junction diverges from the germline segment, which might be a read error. The DNA for the CDR3 is TGTGCCATCTCACCAAACCGGGACAGCTCCTACGAGCAGTACTTC. As protein: CAISPNRDSSYEQYF. This chain joins TRBV18 and TRBJ2-7; 7 bases map to TRBD1. Germline lookup yields CDR1 KGHSH and CDR2 LQKENI. The CDR3 is made up of 15 amino acids. The full variable domain, completed using reference TRBV18 and TRBJ2-7, is NAGVMQNPRHLVRRRGQEARLRCSPMKGHSHVYWYRQLPEEGLKFMVYLQKENIIDESGMPKERFSAEFPKEGPSILRIQQVVRGDSAAYFCAISPNRDSSYEQYFGPGTRLTVT.

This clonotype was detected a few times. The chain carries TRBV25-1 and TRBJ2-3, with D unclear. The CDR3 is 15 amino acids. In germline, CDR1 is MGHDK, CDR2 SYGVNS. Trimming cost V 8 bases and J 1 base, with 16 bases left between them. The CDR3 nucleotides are TGTGCCAGCCGGTCAGGATTTATTGGCACAGATACGCAGTATTTT. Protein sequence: CASRSGFIGTDTQYF.